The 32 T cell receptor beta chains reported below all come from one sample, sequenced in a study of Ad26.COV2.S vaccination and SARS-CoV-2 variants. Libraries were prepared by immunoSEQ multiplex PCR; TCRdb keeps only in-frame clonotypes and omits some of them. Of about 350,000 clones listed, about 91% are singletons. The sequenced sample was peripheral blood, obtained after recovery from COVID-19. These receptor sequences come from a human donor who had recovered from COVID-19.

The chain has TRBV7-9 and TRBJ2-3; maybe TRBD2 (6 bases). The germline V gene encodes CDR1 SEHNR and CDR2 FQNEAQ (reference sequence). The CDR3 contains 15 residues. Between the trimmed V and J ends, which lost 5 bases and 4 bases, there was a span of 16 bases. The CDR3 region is CASSAVTGGADTQYF. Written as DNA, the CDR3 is TGTGCCAGCAGCGCGGTAACCGGGGGAGCAGATACGCAGTATTTT.

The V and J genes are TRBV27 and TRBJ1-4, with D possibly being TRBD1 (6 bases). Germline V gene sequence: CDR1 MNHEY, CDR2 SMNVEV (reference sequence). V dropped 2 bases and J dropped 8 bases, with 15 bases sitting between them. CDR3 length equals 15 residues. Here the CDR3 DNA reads TGTGCCAGCAGTTTACGGGGGCCGGGGCGAGAAAAACTGTTTTTT. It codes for CASSLRGPGREKLFF.

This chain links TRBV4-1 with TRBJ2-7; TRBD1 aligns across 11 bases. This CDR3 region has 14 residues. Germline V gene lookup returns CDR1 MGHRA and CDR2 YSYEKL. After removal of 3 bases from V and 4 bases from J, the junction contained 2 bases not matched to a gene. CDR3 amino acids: CASSHRDRGYEQYF. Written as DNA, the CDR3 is TGCGCCAGCAGCCACCGGGACAGGGGGTACGAGCAGTACTTC.

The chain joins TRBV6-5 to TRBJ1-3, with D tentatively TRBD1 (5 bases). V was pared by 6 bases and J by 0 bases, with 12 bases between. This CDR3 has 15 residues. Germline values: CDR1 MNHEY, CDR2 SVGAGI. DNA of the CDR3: TGTGCCAGCAGCCGCGGTGACAGCTCTGGAAACACCATATATTTT. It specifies CASSRGDSSGNTIYF.

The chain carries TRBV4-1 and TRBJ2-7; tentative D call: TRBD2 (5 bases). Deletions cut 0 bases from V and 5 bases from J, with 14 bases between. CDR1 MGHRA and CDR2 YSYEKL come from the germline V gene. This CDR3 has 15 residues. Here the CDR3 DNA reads TGCGCCAGCAGCCAAGATCTACGGCTAGCCGACGAGCAGTACTTC. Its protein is CASSQDLRLADEQYF.

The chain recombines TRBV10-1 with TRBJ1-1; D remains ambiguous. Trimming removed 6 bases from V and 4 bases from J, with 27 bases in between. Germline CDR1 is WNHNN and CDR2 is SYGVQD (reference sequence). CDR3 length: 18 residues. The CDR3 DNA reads TGCGCCAGCAGCCCCCCGACCGATTACAATCCCCCCCCCACTGAAGCTTTCTTT. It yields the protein CASSPPTDYNPPPTEAFF.

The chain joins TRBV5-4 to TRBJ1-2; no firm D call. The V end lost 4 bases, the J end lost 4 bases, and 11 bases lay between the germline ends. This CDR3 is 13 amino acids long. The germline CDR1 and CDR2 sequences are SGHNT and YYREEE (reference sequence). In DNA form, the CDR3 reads TGTGCCAGCAGCGCCCCCGAACCCTATGGCTACACCTTC. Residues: CASSAPEPYGYTF.

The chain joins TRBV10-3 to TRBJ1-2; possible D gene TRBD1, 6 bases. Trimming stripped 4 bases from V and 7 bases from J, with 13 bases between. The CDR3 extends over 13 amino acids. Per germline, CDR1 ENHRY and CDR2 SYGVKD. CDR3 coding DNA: TGTGCCATCAGTGCTGACCTGGGGGCTGGCTACACCTTC. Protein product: CAISADLGAGYTF.

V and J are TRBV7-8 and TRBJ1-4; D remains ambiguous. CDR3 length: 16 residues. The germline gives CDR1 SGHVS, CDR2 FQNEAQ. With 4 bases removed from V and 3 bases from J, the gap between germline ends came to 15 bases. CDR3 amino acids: CASSSTRGLANEKLFF. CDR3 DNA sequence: TGTGCCAGCAGCTCGACGCGAGGGCTGGCTAATGAAAAACTGTTTTTT.

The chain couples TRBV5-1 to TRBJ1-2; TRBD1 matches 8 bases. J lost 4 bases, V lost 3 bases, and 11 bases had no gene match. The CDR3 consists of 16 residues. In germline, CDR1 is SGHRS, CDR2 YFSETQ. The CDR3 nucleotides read TGCGCCAGCAGCTCGCCGGGACAGGAGGCTTTCTATGGCTACACCTTC. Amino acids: CASSSPGQEAFYGYTF. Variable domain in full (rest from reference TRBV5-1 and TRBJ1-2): KAGVTQTPRYLIKTRGQQVTLSCSPISGHRSVSWYQQTPGQGLQFLFEYFSETQRNKGNFPGRFSGRQFSNSRSEMNVSTLELGDSALYLCASSSPGQEAFYGYTFGSGTRLTVV.

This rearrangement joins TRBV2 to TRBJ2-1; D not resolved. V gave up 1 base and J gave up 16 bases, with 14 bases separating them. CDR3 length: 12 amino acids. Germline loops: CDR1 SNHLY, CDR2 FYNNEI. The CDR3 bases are TGTGCCAGCAGTGAAGGCCAGGTGCAACGATTCTTC. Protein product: CASSEGQVQRFF.

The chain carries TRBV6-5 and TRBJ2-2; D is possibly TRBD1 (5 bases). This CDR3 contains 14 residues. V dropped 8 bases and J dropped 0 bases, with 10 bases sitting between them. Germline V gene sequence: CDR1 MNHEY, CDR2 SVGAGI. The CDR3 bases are TGTGCCAGCCCGAGACAGTCGAACACCGGGGAGCTGTTTTTT. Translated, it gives CASPRQSNTGELFF.

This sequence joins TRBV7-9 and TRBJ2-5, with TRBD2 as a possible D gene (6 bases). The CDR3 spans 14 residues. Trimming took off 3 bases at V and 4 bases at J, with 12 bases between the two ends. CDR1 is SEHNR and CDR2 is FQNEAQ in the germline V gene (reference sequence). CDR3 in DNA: TGTGCCAGCAGCTTTGGCGAGCGGGCAGAGACCCAGTACTTC. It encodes CASSFGERAETQYF. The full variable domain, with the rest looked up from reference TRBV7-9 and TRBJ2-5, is DTGVSQNPRHKITKRGQNVTFRCDPISEHNRLYWYRQTLGQGPEFLTYFQNEAQLEKSRLLSDRFSAERPKGSFSTLEIQRTEQGDSAMYLCASSFGERAETQYFGPGTRLLVL.

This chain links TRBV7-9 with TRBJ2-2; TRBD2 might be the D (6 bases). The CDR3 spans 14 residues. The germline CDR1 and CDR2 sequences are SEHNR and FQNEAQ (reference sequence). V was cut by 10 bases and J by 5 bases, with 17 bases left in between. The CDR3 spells CATGGELDTGELFF. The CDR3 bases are TGTGCCACCGGCGGGGAGTTGGATACCGGGGAGCTGTTTTTT. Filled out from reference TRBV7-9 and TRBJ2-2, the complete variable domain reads DTGVSQNPRHKITKRGQNVTFRCDPISEHNRLYWYRQTLGQGPEFLTYFQNEAQLEKSRLLSDRFSAERPKGSFSTLEIQRTEQGDSAMYLCATGGELDTGELFFGEGSRLTVL.

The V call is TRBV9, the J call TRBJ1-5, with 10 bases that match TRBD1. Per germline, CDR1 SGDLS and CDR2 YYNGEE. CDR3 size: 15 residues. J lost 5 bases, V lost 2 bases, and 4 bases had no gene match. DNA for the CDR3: TGTGCCAGCAGCGTGACAGGGGGCAGGGATCAGCCCCAGCATTTT. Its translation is CASSVTGGRDQPQHF.

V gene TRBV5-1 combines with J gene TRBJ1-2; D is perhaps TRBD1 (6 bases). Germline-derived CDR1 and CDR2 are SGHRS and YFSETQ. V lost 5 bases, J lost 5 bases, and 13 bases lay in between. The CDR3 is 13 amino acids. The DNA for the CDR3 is TGCGCCAGCAGGGGACCGGACAGATATGGCTACACCTTC. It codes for CASRGPDRYGYTF.

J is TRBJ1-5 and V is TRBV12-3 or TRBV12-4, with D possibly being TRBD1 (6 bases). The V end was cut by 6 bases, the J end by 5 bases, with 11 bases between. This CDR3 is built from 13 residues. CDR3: CASRTAGDQPQHF. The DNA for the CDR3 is TGTGCCAGCAGAACGGCAGGGGATCAGCCCCAGCATTTT.

Here the CDR3 reads CASSQYPQVIYEQYF. The DNA for the CDR3 is TGTGCCAGCAGCCAGTACCCTCAGGTAATCTACGAGCAGTACTTC. The chain employs TRBV7-2 and TRBJ2-7; D is uncertain. Germline lookup yields CDR1 SGHTA and CDR2 FQGNSA. The CDR3 length is 15 residues. Trimming removed 5 bases from V and 3 bases from J, with 17 bases in between.

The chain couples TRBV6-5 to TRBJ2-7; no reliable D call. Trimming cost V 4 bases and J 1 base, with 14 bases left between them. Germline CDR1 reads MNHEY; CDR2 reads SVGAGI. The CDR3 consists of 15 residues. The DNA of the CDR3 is TGTGCCAGCAGTTCGACCGCCGTGGGGTCCTACGAGCAGTACTTC. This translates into CASSSTAVGSYEQYF.

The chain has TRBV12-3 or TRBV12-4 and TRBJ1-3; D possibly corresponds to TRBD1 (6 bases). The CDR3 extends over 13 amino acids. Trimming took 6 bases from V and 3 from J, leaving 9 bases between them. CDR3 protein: CASRPTGGNTIYF. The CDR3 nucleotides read TGTGCCAGCAGGCCGACAGGTGGAAACACCATATATTTT.

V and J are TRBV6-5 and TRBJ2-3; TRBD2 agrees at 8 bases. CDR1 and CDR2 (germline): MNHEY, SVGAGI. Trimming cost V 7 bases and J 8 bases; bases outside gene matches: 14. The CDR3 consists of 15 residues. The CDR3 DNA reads TGTGCCAGCAAGGAAGGGACTAGTCCCCTAGGTACGCAGTATTTT. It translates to CASKEGTSPLGTQYF.

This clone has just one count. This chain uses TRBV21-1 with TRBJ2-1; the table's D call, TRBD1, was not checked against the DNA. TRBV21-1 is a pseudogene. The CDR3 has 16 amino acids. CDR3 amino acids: CASSKVGQTDYNEQFF. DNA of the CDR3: TGTGCCAGCAGCAAAGTGGGACAGACCGACTACAATGAGCAGTTCTTC.

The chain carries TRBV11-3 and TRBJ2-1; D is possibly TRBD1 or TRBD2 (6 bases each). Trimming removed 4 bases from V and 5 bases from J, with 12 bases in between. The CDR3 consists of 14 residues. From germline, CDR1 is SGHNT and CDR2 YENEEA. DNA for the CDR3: TGTGCCAGCAGCTCCGGGGGCCCCCACAATGAGCAGTTCTTC. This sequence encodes CASSSGGPHNEQFF.

The CDR3 reads CASSEEKPHNQPQHF. The CDR3 DNA sequence: TGTGCCAGCAGTGAAGAGAAACCGCACAATCAGCCCCAGCATTTT. The chain combines TRBV2 with TRBJ1-5; no reliable D call. In germline, CDR1 is SNHLY, CDR2 FYNNEI. The ends were cut back, 1 base at V and 3 bases at J, with 10 bases in the middle. This CDR3 is 15 amino acids long.

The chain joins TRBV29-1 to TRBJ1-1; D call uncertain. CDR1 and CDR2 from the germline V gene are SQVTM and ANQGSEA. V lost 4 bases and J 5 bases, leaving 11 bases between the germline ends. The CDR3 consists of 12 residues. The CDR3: CSVGGWNTEAFF. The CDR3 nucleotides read TGCAGCGTTGGAGGCTGGAATACTGAAGCTTTCTTT.

The CDR3: CASSLVNSDNYTF. The CDR3 DNA sequence: TGTGCCAGCAGCTTAGTCAATAGTGATAACTACACCTTC. This rearrangement joins TRBV11-2 to TRBJ1-2; D uncertain. The CDR3 runs to 13 residues. Germline V gene data show CDR1 as SGHAT and CDR2 as FQNNGV. V was clipped by 1 base and J by 10 bases, with 13 bases between them.

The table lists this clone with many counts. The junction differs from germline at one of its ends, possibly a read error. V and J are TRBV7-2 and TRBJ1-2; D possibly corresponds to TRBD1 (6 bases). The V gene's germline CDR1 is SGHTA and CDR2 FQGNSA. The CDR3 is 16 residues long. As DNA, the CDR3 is TGTGCCAGCAGTTTAGACAGGCCAGTAATTGTGGGTGGCTACACCTTC. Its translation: CASSLDRPVIVGGYTF. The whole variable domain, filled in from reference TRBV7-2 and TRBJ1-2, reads GAGVSQSPSNKVTEKGKDVELRCDPISGHTALYWYRQSLGQGLEFLIYFQGNSAPDKSGLPSDRFSAERTGGSVSTLTIQRTQQEDSAVYLCASSLDRPVIVGGYTFGSGTRLTVV.

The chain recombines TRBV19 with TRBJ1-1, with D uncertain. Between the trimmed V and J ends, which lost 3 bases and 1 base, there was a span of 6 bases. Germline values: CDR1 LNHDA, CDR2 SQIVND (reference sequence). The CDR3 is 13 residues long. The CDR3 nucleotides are TGTGCCAGTAGTATGCCAGGGAACACTGAAGCTTTCTTT. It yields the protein CASSMPGNTEAFF.

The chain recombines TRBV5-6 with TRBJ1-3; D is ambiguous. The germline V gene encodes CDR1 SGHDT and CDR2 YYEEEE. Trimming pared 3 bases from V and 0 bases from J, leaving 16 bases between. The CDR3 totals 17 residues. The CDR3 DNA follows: TGTGCCAGCAGCTCGCCCCGGATAGGGTTCTCTGGAAACACCATATATTTT. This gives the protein CASSSPRIGFSGNTIYF.

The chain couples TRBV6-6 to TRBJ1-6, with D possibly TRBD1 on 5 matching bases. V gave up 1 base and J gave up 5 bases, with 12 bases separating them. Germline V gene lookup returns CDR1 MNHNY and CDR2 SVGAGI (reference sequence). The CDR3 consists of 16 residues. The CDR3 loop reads CASSYLETANNSPLHF. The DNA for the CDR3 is TGTGCCAGCAGTTACTTGGAGACAGCAAATAATTCACCCCTCCACTTT.

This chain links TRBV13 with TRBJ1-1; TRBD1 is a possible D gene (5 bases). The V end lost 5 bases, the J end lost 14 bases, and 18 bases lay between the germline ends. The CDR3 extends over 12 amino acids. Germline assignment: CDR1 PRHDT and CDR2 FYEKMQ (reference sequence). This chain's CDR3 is CASSTRQSQAFF. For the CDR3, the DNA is TGTGCCAGCAGCACTAGACAGTCCCAGGCCTTCTTT.

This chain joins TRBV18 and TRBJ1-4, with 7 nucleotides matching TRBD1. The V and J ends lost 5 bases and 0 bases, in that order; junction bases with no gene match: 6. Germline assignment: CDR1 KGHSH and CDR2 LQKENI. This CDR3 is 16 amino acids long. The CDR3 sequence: CASSYGQAATNEKLFF. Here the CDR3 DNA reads TGTGCCAGCTCATACGGACAGGCTGCAACTAATGAAAAACTGTTTTTT. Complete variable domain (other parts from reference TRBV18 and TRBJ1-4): NAGVMQNPRHLVRRRGQEARLRCSPMKGHSHVYWYRQLPEEGLKFMVYLQKENIIDESGMPKERFSAEFPKEGPSILRIQQVVRGDSAAYFCASSYGQAATNEKLFFGSGTQLSVL.